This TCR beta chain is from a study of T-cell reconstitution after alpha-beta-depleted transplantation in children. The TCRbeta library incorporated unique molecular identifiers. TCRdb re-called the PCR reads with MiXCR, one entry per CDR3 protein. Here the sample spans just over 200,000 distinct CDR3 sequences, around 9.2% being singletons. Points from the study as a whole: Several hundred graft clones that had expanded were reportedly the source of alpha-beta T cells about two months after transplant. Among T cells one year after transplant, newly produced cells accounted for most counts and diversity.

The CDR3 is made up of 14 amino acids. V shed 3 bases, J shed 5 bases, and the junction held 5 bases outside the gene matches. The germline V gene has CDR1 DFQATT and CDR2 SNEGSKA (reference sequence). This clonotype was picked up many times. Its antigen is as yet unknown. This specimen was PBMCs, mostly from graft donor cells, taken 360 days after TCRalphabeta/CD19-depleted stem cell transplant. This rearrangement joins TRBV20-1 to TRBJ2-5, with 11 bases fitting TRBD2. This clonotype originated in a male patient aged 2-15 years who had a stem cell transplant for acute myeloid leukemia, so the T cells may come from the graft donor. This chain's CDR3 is CSASPLAGDETQYF. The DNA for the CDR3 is TGCAGTGCTAGCCCACTAGCGGGGGATGAGACCCAGTACTTC.